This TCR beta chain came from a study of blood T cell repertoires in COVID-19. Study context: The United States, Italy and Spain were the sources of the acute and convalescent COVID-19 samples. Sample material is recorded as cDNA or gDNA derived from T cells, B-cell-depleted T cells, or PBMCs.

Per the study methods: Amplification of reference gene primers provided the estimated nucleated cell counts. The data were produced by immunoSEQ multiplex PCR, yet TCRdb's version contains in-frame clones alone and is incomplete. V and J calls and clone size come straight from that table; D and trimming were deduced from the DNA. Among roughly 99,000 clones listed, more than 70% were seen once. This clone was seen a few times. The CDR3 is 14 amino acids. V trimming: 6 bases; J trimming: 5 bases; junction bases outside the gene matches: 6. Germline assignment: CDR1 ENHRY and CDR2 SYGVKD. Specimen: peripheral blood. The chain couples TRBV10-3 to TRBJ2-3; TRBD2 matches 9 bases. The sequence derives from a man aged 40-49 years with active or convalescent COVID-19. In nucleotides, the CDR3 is TGTGCCATCAGGGGGGAGACTAGCGGAGATACGCAGTATTTT. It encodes CAIRGETSGDTQYF.